The rows below give T cell receptor beta chains drawn from one sample of a study of T cells in Graves' hyperthyroidism and ophthalmopathy. MiXCR, applied by TCRdb to the multiplex PCR reads, yields one record per CDR3 protein. Of roughly 260,000 distinct CDR3 sequences listed, roughly 15% were seen once; the top ten hold more than 10%. The specimen was blood. The receptors were sampled from a woman aged 40 to 50 with Graves' hyperthyroidism that later progressed to Graves' ophthalmopathy. CDR3s include the opening cysteine and the closing phenylalanine or tryptophan. Each record gives: V gene, CDR3 length, D gene, clone size, J gene, CDR3 DNA, CDR3 protein. A D gene is named only where the DNA matches it firmly. Not all rows give a size; the values are once, few, many and, for expanded clones, a class.

>TRBV3-1|15|.|.|TRBJ2-7
TGTGCCAGCAGCCGACGGGACACCGTCTCGAGGGAGCAGTACTTC
CASSRRDTVSREQYF
>TRBV5-1|15|.|many|TRBJ1-4
TGCGCCAGCAGCTTGGACGGGATGAGTAATGAAAAACTGTTTTTT
CASSLDGMSNEKLFF
>TRBV28|13|.|many|TRBJ2-7
TGTGCCAGCAGATTCCGGGCCCTGACCGAGCAGTACTTC
CASRFRALTEQYF
>TRBV28|18|.|many|TRBJ1-6
TGTGCCAGCAGTTCCAAACACCCCCTGGCTATCCATAATTCACCCCTCCACTTT
CASSSKHPLAIHNSPLHF
>TRBV7-3|14|TRBD2|many|TRBJ2-1
TGTGCCAGCAGCCCCGGACTAGCTTGGAATGAGCAGTTCTTC
CASSPGLAWNEQFF
>TRBV2|18|.|.|TRBJ2-2
TGTGCCAGCAGTGGATGGGTAGGCCCAGAGGGCCTCACCAGGGAGCTGTTTTTT
CASSGWVGPEGLTRELFF
>TRBV10-1|14|.|many|TRBJ2-2
TGCGCCAGCAGGGACGGTGGTAACACCGGGGAGCTGTTTTTT
CASRDGGNTGELFF
>TRBV20-1|12|.|many|TRBJ2-5
TGCAGTGCTAACGGCAGAAAAGAGACCCAGTACTTC
CSANGRKETQYF
>TRBV20-1|14|TRBD1|.|TRBJ1-4
TGCAGTGCTCCCGGACAGGGGGACGATGAAAAACTGTTTTTT
CSAPGQGDDEKLFF
>TRBV3-1|15|.|.|TRBJ1-4
TGTGCCAGCAGCCAAGTGGTAGCGACTAATGAAAAACTGTTTTTT
CASSQVVATNEKLFF
>TRBV4-1|14|.|once|TRBJ2-3
TGCGCCAGCAGCCTAGATCCGGATGTCCATACGCAGTATTTT
CASSLDPDVHTQYF
>TRBV28|14|.|many|TRBJ2-7
TGTGCCAGCAGTTTCGACCACCGGAACTACGAGCAGTACTTC
CASSFDHRNYEQYF
>TRBV30|11|.|many|TRBJ2-1
TGTGCCTGGAGTAGTTTGGATGAGCAGTTCTTC
CAWSSLDEQFF
>TRBV27|15|.|few|TRBJ2-1
TGTGCCAGCAGTTTATCGATCAATGCCTACAATGAGCAGTTCTTC
CASSLSINAYNEQFF
>TRBV7-9|15|TRBD1|few|TRBJ2-5
TGTGCCAGCAGCTTAACGGGACAGGGGTCCCAGGCCCAGTACTTC
CASSLTGQGSQAQYF
>TRBV4-1|15|.|many|TRBJ2-7
TGCGCCAGCAGCCAAGGACAGGGAGGCTCCTACGAGCAGTACTTC
CASSQGQGGSYEQYF
>TRBV11-2|15|TRBD2|many|TRBJ2-1
TGTGCCAGCAGCATTTGGACTAGCGGGAGGAATGAGCAGTTCTTC
CASSIWTSGRNEQFF
>TRBV3-1|12|.|many|TRBJ2-7
TGTGCCAGCAGCCAGTCCAACTACGAGCAGTACTTC
CASSQSNYEQYF
>TRBV5-6|15|.|many|TRBJ2-7
TGTGCCAGCAGCTTGGGTGACCGGAGCTCCTACGAGCAGTACTTC
CASSLGDRSSYEQYF
>TRBV6-1|15|.|many|TRBJ1-4
TGTGCCAGCAGTGAACCCGGGGGCTGGGTTGAAAAACTGTTTTTT
CASSEPGGWVEKLFF
>TRBV28|16|.|many|TRBJ1-1
TGTGCCAGCAGTTTGGGTCGGGGAGGTTCGGGCACTGAAGCTTTCTTT
CASSLGRGGSGTEAFF
>TRBV6-1|15|.|.|TRBJ1-3
TGTGCCAGCAGTTCGACACGGGTGAAGAGAAACACCATATATTTT
CASSSTRVKRNTIYF
>TRBV27|17|.|many|TRBJ2-3
TGTGCCAGCAGTTCGTGGCAGAGGGGCGTAGGCACAGATACGCAGTATTTT
CASSSWQRGVGTDTQYF
>TRBV6-2/TRBV6-3|15|TRBD1|many|TRBJ1-5
TGTGCCAGCAGCGACAAACAGGGGCGAAATCAGCCCCAGCATTTT
CASSDKQGRNQPQHF
>TRBV27|12|.|many|TRBJ2-7
TGTGCCAGCAGACATGGGCCCTACGAGCAGTACTTC
CASRHGPYEQYF
>TRBV5-1|14|.|many|TRBJ1-6
TGCGCCAGCAGCTTGGTGACGGAGAATTCACCCCTCCACTTT
CASSLVTENSPLHF
>TRBV28|15|TRBD2|.|TRBJ2-2
TGTGCCACCACCTTGGCGGGAGGTGGCACCGGGGAGCTGTTTTTT
CATTLAGGGTGELFF
>TRBV7-6|13|.|many|TRBJ2-2
TGTGCCAGCAGCCAGACGGGGACCGGGGAGCTGTTTTTT
CASSQTGTGELFF
>TRBV15|12|.|.|TRBJ2-1
TGTGCCACCAGCAGGCCCTCGAATGAGCAGTTCTTC
CATSRPSNEQFF
>TRBV9|17|TRBD2|many|TRBJ2-1
TGTGCCAGCAGCGGAGGAATGCGGGAGGGCCTCGACAATGAGCAGTTCTTC
CASSGGMREGLDNEQFF
>TRBV9|15|TRBD2|many|TRBJ2-1
TGTGCCAGCAGCGTAGAACTAGCGGGAATGGGAGAGCAGTTCTTC
CASSVELAGMGEQFF
>TRBV9|17|.|many|TRBJ1-6
TGTGCCAGCAGCCCGGAGGGGGGGAGCTCCTATAATTCACCCCTCCACTTT
CASSPEGGSSYNSPLHF
>TRBV28|13|.|many|TRBJ1-4
TGTGCCAGCAGCAGGGTCTTTAATGAAAAACTGTTTTTT
CASSRVFNEKLFF
>TRBV27|15|TRBD1|many|TRBJ2-7
TGTGCCAGCAGTTTAAGGTCAGGGGGCCCCTACGAGCAGTACTTC
CASSLRSGGPYEQYF
>TRBV11-2|14|.|many|TRBJ1-6
TGTGCCAGCAGCTTAGGGACAAGGAATTCACCCCTCCACTTT
CASSLGTRNSPLHF
>TRBV6-2/TRBV6-3|15|TRBD2|.|TRBJ2-7
TGTGCCAGCAGTTACTCGCGACTAGCGGCCTACGAGCAGTACTTC
CASSYSRLAAYEQYF
>TRBV28|15|.|many|TRBJ1-1
TGTGCCAGCAGTTTCTCCGGAGGGGGGGGCACTGAAGCTTTCTTT
CASSFSGGGGTEAFF
>TRBV27|13|.|many|TRBJ1-5
TGTGCCAGCAGCCGGGAGGGAGGTCAGCCCCAGCATTTT
CASSREGGQPQHF
>TRBV4-2|17|TRBD2|.|TRBJ2-1
TGTGCCAACAGCCTAGGCACGGCGGGAGGCCCCTACAATGAGCAGTTCTTC
CANSLGTAGGPYNEQFF
>TRBV28|24|TRBD2|many|TRBJ2-2
TGTGCCAGCAGTTTCCCCCACCCGACAGGGGGCCTGGGGACTAGCGGGAGTATGGCCGGGGAGCTGTTTTTT
CASSFPHPTGGLGTSGSMAGELFF
>TRBV7-8|17|.|many|TRBJ1-5
TGTGCCAGCAGCTTAAAACAGGGATTTTATAGCAATCAGCCCCAGCATTTT
CASSLKQGFYSNQPQHF
>TRBV20-1|11|.|many|TRBJ2-2
TGCAGTGCTAGACACACCGGGGAGCTGTTTTTT
CSARHTGELFF
>TRBV14|15|.|many|TRBJ2-1
TGTGCCAGCAGCCAAGGACTGACGAGAAGGGGTGAGCAGTTCTTC
CASSQGLTRRGEQFF